A selection of T cell receptor beta chains follows, all from one sample in a study of T cells in Graves' hyperthyroidism and ophthalmopathy. MiXCR, run by TCRdb on the multiplex PCR reads, gives a single entry per CDR3 protein. This sample has roughly 500,000 distinct CDR3 sequences, with roughly 16% found just once. The material sequenced was blood. The receptors originated from a woman aged 25 to 39 with Graves' ophthalmopathy. Each CDR3 is given with its conserved first and last residue. The D gene is left open where the match is weak. Only part of the rows carry a size: once, few, many, or a class if the clone is expanded.

size	D	V	J	CDR3	DNA
few	NA	TRBV29-1	TRBJ2-7	CSVLLDVPGQYF	TGCAGCGTCTTGCTGGACGTCCCAGGGCAGTACTTC
many	NA	TRBV6-2/TRBV6-3	TRBJ1-5	CASSHGAPMHQPQHF	TGTGCCAGCAGTCACGGAGCTCCTATGCATCAGCCCCAGCATTTT
many	TRBD1	TRBV4-3	TRBJ2-7	CASSQVGTGNYEQYF	TGCGCCAGCAGCCAAGTCGGGACAGGGAACTACGAGCAGTACTTC
few	NA	TRBV20-1	TRBJ1-1	CSAAQRFEAFF	TGCAGTGCCGCTCAAAGGTTTGAAGCTTTCTTT
few	TRBD2	TRBV12-3/TRBV12-4	TRBJ2-5	CASGTTSGREETQYF	TGTGCCAGCGGGACTACTAGCGGGAGGGAAGAGACCCAGTACTTC
many	NA	TRBV4-3	TRBJ2-1	CASSQENWDGYNEQFF	TGCGCCAGCAGCCAAGAGAACTGGGACGGTTACAATGAGCAGTTCTTC
few	NA	TRBV28	TRBJ2-3	CASIYRGADTQYF	TGTGCCAGCATTTACCGGGGCGCAGATACGCAGTATTTT
NA	NA	TRBV5-5	TRBJ2-7	CASQLASVGEQYF	TGTGCCAGCCAACTAGCTTCCGTGGGCGAGCAGTACTTC
few	TRBD1	TRBV29-1	TRBJ2-1	CSVEGPGGKLYNEQFF	TGCAGCGTTGAAGGTCCAGGGGGTAAACTCTACAATGAGCAGTTCTTC
few	NA	TRBV4-2	TRBJ2-3	CASSEAGGRTDTQYF	TGTGCCAGCAGCGAAGCCGGAGGGAGAACAGATACGCAGTATTTT
few	NA	TRBV28	TRBJ2-7	CASSGRGGKYEQYF	TGTGCCAGCAGTGGGAGGGGGGGGAAGTACGAGCAGTACTTC
NA	TRBD2	TRBV7-9	TRBJ2-1	CASSLRESPGGPENEQFF	TGTGCCAGCAGCTTACGGGAGAGCCCGGGAGGGCCAGAAAATGAGCAGTTCTTC
NA	NA	TRBV9	TRBJ1-3	CASSEAGRNTIYF	TGTGCCAGCAGCGAAGCAGGGAGAAACACCATATATTTT
NA	NA	TRBV7-2	TRBJ2-1	CASSLGGLVGYNEQFF	TGTGCCAGCAGCTTAGGGGGCCTCGTCGGCTACAATGAGCAGTTCTTC
NA	TRBD2	TRBV6-2/TRBV6-3	TRBJ2-7	CASSYSAGLAVDYEQYF	TGTGCCAGCAGTTACTCGGCGGGACTAGCGGTCGACTACGAGCAGTACTTC
NA	NA	TRBV5-1	TRBJ1-1	CASSLSPHGGTATEAFF	TGCGCCAGCAGCTTGTCCCCTCATGGGGGGACGGCGACTGAAGCTTTCTTT
few	NA	TRBV6-1	TRBJ1-1	CASSEIRETEAFF	TGTGCCAGCAGTGAAATTAGGGAGACTGAAGCTTTCTTT
NA	NA	TRBV2	TRBJ2-5	CASSPTGRGTQYF	TGTGCCAGCAGCCCGACAGGTAGAGGGACCCAGTACTTC
few	TRBD1	TRBV6-1	TRBJ1-5	CASSEGDRGSQPQHF	TGTGCCAGCAGTGAAGGGGACAGGGGAAGTCAGCCCCAGCATTTT
many	TRBD1	TRBV15	TRBJ2-7	CATSRTGQGVYEQYF	TGTGCCACCAGCCGGACAGGCCAAGGAGTCTACGAGCAGTACTTC
NA	TRBD1	TRBV18	TRBJ2-6	CASSPEDFKTGPAAANVLTF	TGTGCCAGCTCACCAGAGGATTTTAAGACAGGGCCGGCTGCGGCCAACGTCCTGACTTTC
NA	TRBD1	TRBV4-1	TRBJ1-1	CASSQLGRGKNTEAFF	TGCGCCAGCAGCCAACTCGGCAGGGGGAAGAACACTGAAGCTTTCTTT
many	TRBD2	TRBV12-3/TRBV12-4	TRBJ2-1	CASRPSSGRGNEQFF	TGTGCCAGCAGACCATCTAGCGGGAGAGGCAATGAGCAGTTCTTC
many	NA	TRBV12-3/TRBV12-4	TRBJ2-3	CASSVGGGTTDTQYF	TGTGCCAGCTCCGTCGGCGGAGGGACCACAGATACGCAGTATTTT
few	TRBD1	TRBV4-1	TRBJ1-1	CASSPPGQAAAFF	TGCGCCAGCAGCCCTCCGGGACAGGCGGCTGCTTTCTTT
few	TRBD2	TRBV6-1	TRBJ2-5	CASSYGHLSSGRAQYF	TGTGCCAGCAGTTACGGCCACCTATCTAGCGGGAGAGCCCAGTACTTC
few	NA	TRBV20-1	TRBJ2-1	CSAGRGQGYNEQFF	TGCAGTGCTGGCCGGGGGCAAGGGTACAATGAGCAGTTCTTC
few	NA	TRBV4-3	TRBJ2-7	CASSQDFAGPFSYEQYF	TGCGCCAGCAGCCAAGATTTCGCGGGGCCCTTCTCCTACGAGCAGTACTTC
few	TRBD1	TRBV12-3/TRBV12-4	TRBJ1-3	CASRAGGPGNTIYF	TGTGCCAGCAGGGCAGGGGGTCCTGGAAACACCATATATTTT
NA	NA	TRBV29-1	TRBJ2-1	CSTRPSGYGEQFF	TGCAGCACGCGCCCCTCGGGGTACGGGGAGCAGTTCTTC
few	NA	TRBV9	TRBJ2-5	CASSPLAEETQYF	TGTGCCAGCAGCCCTCTTGCAGAAGAGACCCAGTACTTC
many	NA	TRBV7-2	TRBJ2-7	CASSSAKGGYEQYF	TGTGCCAGCAGCTCCGCCAAGGGCGGGTATGAGCAGTACTTC
NA	TRBD1	TRBV19	TRBJ1-5	CASSMGQGSNQPQHF	TGTGCCAGTAGCATGGGACAGGGAAGCAATCAGCCCCAGCATTTT
many	TRBD2	TRBV6-5	TRBJ2-1	CASTSISGTSGRGIESYNEQFF	TGTGCCAGCACCTCTATATCCGGGACTAGCGGGAGGGGGATTGAGTCCTACAATGAGCAGTTCTTC
many	NA	TRBV28	TRBJ2-2	CASTRPGANTGELFF	TGTGCCAGCACCCGGCCAGGCGCGAACACCGGGGAGCTGTTTTTT
NA	NA	TRBV10-3	TRBJ2-7	CAISESQGGAYEQYF	TGTGCCATCAGTGAGTCCCAGGGGGGGGCCTACGAGCAGTACTTC
few	TRBD1	TRBV20-1	TRBJ1-2	CSARTGVWRGYTF	TGCAGTGCTAGAACAGGGGTTTGGCGTGGCTACACCTTC
many	TRBD2	TRBV6-1	TRBJ2-1	CASSPWTSGSNEQFF	TGTGCCAGCAGTCCTTGGACTAGCGGGAGTAATGAGCAGTTCTTC
NA	TRBD2	TRBV12-3/TRBV12-4	TRBJ2-7	CASSLIGLAGGRREQYF	TGTGCCAGCAGTTTAATAGGACTAGCGGGAGGTAGGCGCGAGCAGTACTTC
few	TRBD2	TRBV20-1	TRBJ2-1	CSARDPSGRPSWEQFF	TGCAGTGCTAGAGACCCTAGCGGGAGGCCCTCCTGGGAGCAGTTCTTC
few	TRBD2	TRBV7-8	TRBJ2-3	CASSLESFRTFHSGTADTQYF	TGTGCCAGCAGCTTAGAGTCCTTCCGGACCTTCCATAGCGGGACTGCAGATACGCAGTATTTT
many	TRBD2	TRBV4-1	TRBJ2-7	CASSLNSGSLYEQYF	TGCGCCAGCAGCCTGAATAGCGGGAGCCTCTACGAGCAGTACTTC
few	NA	TRBV19	TRBJ2-7	CASTAVIPPYEQYF	TGTGCCAGTACCGCAGTAATTCCCCCCTACGAGCAGTACTTC
NA	TRBD1	TRBV7-9	TRBJ2-1	CASSAPGTGDLVRVFNEQFF	TGTGCCAGCAGCGCCCCCGGGACAGGGGATCTAGTGCGGGTCTTCAATGAGCAGTTCTTC
many	NA	TRBV7-8	TRBJ2-3	CASSRNWKDTQYF	TGTGCCAGCAGCCGAAATTGGAAAGATACGCAGTATTTT
many	NA	TRBV7-2	TRBJ2-3	CASGRLGGTDTQYF	TGTGCCAGCGGAAGACTAGGGGGCACAGATACGCAGTATTTT
NA	NA	TRBV7-8	TRBJ2-3	CASSLVLTTDTQYF	TGTGCCAGCAGCTTAGTCCTTACCACAGATACGCAGTATTTT
many	NA	TRBV11-2	TRBJ2-2	CASSLLQGLPGELFF	TGTGCCAGCAGCTTATTACAGGGATTGCCCGGGGAGCTGTTTTTT
few	TRBD2	TRBV7-3	TRBJ2-1	CASSQERAGGLNEQFF	TGTGCCAGCAGCCAAGAGAGGGCGGGAGGTCTCAATGAGCAGTTCTTC
many	TRBD1	TRBV7-2	TRBJ1-2	CASSTYRGPDATGYTF	TGTGCCAGCAGCACGTACAGGGGGCCGGATGCCACTGGCTACACCTTC
many	NA	TRBV18	TRBJ1-6	CASSSGRNNSPLHF	TGTGCCAGCTCATCAGGGCGAAATAATTCACCCCTCCACTTT
NA	NA	TRBV10-3	TRBJ1-5	CAINESRGRGDQPQHF	TGTGCCATCAATGAGTCACGGGGGCGCGGGGATCAGCCCCAGCATTTT
NA	NA	TRBV28	TRBJ1-1	CASSQVGNTEAFF	TGTGCCAGCAGTCAAGTGGGAAACACTGAAGCTTTCTTT
many	TRBD2	TRBV28	TRBJ2-3	CASSLSAGGRADTQYF	TGTGCCAGCAGTTTATCGGCGGGAGGGAGGGCAGATACGCAGTATTTT
NA	NA	TRBV20-1	TRBJ2-1	CSAIDTGGPLNEQFF	TGCAGTGCAATTGATACCGGGGGCCCCCTCAATGAGCAGTTCTTC
many	TRBD2	TRBV6-2/TRBV6-3	TRBJ2-1	CASSPLAGGPLGSYNEQFF	TGTGCCAGCAGTCCACTAGCGGGGGGCCCCCTAGGCTCCTACAATGAGCAGTTCTTC
NA	NA	TRBV7-7	TRBJ2-2	CASSLSPRGTGELFF	TGTGCCAGCAGCTTATCCCCTCGGGGGACCGGGGAGCTGTTTTTT
NA	NA	TRBV10-1	TRBJ2-6	CASSFDSSGANVLTF	TGCGCCAGCAGCTTCGACAGCTCTGGGGCCAACGTCCTGACTTTC
many	NA	TRBV6-1	TRBJ2-7	CASSYERFNYEQYF	TGTGCCAGCAGTTATGAGCGTTTTAATTACGAGCAGTACTTC
NA	TRBD2	TRBV20-1	TRBJ2-5	CSASRLAGGETQYF	TGCAGTGCTAGTCGCCTAGCGGGGGGGGAGACCCAGTACTTC